Below, 5 T cell receptor beta chains from the same sample are listed, as sequenced in a study of esophageal squamous cell carcinoma under preoperative chemotherapy. Time point: before preoperative PTX-NDP chemotherapy. TCRdb re-analysed the PCR reads in MiXCR, keeping a single row per CDR3 protein. The table includes about 30,000 distinct CDR3 sequences, roughly 50% detected once. The sample was gathered from a patient given preoperative chemotherapy. The receptors here all came from a human donor with esophageal squamous cell carcinoma. The donor label of this sample is uncertain.

Ten or more counts support this clonotype. This may arise from a read error, as a much more abundant clone is one base away. The chain links TRBV7-3 to TRBJ2-1; a weak D match, TRBD1 (8 bases). This CDR3 region has 15 residues. Germline V lookup: CDR1 SGHTA, CDR2 FQGTGA. Trimming removed 2 bases at V and 13 bases at J, with 21 bases between. In nucleotides, the CDR3 is TGTGCCAGCAGCTTAGGGCAGGGGGCGCGGGAGACCCAGTTCTTC. Amino acid sequence: CASSLGQGARETQFF.

This clonotype occurred many times. CDR3: CATTGDNNEQFF. CDR3 nucleotide sequence: TGTGCCACCACCGGGGACAACAATGAGCAGTTCTTC. The chain combines TRBV12-3 or TRBV12-4 with TRBJ2-1; TRBD1 is a possible D gene (6 bases). CDR3 length equals 12 residues. V was clipped by 10 bases and J by 5 bases, with 12 bases between them.

This clonotype occurred many times. V usage is TRBV6-2 or TRBV6-3 and J usage is TRBJ2-1, with no clear D. The length of the CDR3 is 16 residues. From germline, CDR1 is MNHEY and CDR2 SVGEGT. V lost 0 bases to trimming and J lost 0 bases, with 9 bases between them. CDR3 sequence (DNA): TGTGCCAGCAGTTACTCCCGGGTGAGCTCCTACAATGAGCAGTTCTTC. Protein: CASSYSRVSSYNEQFF.

In the case of this clonotype: Germline and junction disagree at one end, which may indicate a read error. V gene TRBV7-3 combines with J gene TRBJ2-3; possibly TRBD1 or TRBD2 for D (6 bases each). The germline V gene has CDR1 SGHTA and CDR2 FQGTGA. This CDR3 is built from 16 residues. The CDR3 region has the DNA TGTGCCAGCAGCGCCACGGGGGCCTCAGCCAAGGACACGCAGTATTTC. It translates to CASSATGASAKDTQYF.

The sample holds many counts of this clonotype. A much larger clone lies a single base off, so this may be a read error. V and J are TRBV12-3 or TRBV12-4 and TRBJ2-1; D is possibly TRBD2 (6 bases). The CDR3 spans 14 residues. The V and J ends lost 4 bases and 13 bases respectively, with 20 bases between them. In DNA form, the CDR3 reads TGTGCCAGCAGTTCAGTAGCGTGGGGGGAGACCCAGTTCTTC. Residues: CASSSVAWGETQFF.